This is a list of T cell receptor beta chains from one sample in a study of neurological immune-mediated disorders. From the 5' RACE reads, TCRdb called clonotypes with MiXCR, one entry per CDR3 protein. The profile covers fewer than 85,000 distinct CDR3 sequences, with 4.3% appearing a single time and around 5% taken by the ten largest. The sample was PBMCs. The source is a woman aged 55-70 years with multiple sclerosis. Each CDR3 is given with its conserved first and last residue. Fields, in order: clone size, D gene, J gene, CDR3 length, V gene, CDR3 DNA, CDR3 protein. A D gene is named only where the DNA matches it firmly. Some rows have no size entry. The others give once, few or many, or a class for an expanded clone.

size: many; D: TRBD1; J: TRBJ2-7; length: 15; V: TRBV7-8; DNA: TGTGCCAGCAGCGCGAGGGGACAGGGGGCCTACGAGCAGTACTTC; CDR3: CASSARGQGAYEQYF
size: many; D: TRBD1; J: TRBJ2-1; length: 14; V: TRBV5-1; DNA: TGCGCCAGCAGTTACACAGGGGGCGGTTGGGAGCAGTTCTTC; CDR3: CASSYTGGGWEQFF
size: many; D: .; J: TRBJ1-4; length: 15; V: TRBV3-1; DNA: TGTGCCAGCAGCCAAGATCTCAGCCAGAGGGGAAAACTGTTTTTT; CDR3: CASSQDLSQRGKLFF
size: many; D: TRBD2; J: TRBJ2-1; length: 15; V: TRBV6-2/TRBV6-3; DNA: TGTGCCAGCACTGCCGGGGGGGCCACCTACAATGAGCAGTTCTTC; CDR3: CASTAGGATYNEQFF
size: many; D: TRBD1; J: TRBJ2-7; length: 16; V: TRBV28; DNA: TGTGCCAGCAGTTCCCCCGGACAGGGTGCGGCGTACGAGCAGTACTTC; CDR3: CASSSPGQGAAYEQYF
size: many; D: .; J: TRBJ1-1; length: 13; V: TRBV12-5; DNA: TGTGCTAGTGGTAAAGGGGGAGGGACTGAAGCTTTCTTT; CDR3: CASGKGGGTEAFF
size: many; D: TRBD1; J: TRBJ2-7; length: 12; V: TRBV29-1; DNA: TGCAGCGCCCGACAGGGGTCGTACGAGCAGTACTTC; CDR3: CSARQGSYEQYF
size: .; D: .; J: TRBJ1-6; length: 15; V: TRBV27; DNA: TGTGCCAGCCGCTGGGGCTCAGCGGATAATTCACCCCTCCACTTT; CDR3: CASRWGSADNSPLHF
size: many; D: .; J: TRBJ1-2; length: 16; V: TRBV5-1; DNA: TGCGCCAGCAGCTTGGCCGTCGGAGGGGCCGGGTATGGCTACACCTTC; CDR3: CASSLAVGGAGYGYTF
size: many; D: TRBD1; J: TRBJ2-3; length: 18; V: TRBV7-8; DNA: TGTGCCAGCAGCATCGGACAGGGGGCGCATCCCAGCACAGATACGCAGTATTTT; CDR3: CASSIGQGAHPSTDTQYF